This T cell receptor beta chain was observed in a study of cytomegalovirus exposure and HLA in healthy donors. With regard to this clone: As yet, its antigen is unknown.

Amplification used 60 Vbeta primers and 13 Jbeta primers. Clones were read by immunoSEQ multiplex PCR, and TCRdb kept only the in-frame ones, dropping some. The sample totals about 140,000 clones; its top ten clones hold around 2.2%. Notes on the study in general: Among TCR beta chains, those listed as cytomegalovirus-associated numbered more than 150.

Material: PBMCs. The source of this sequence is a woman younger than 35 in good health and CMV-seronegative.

CDR3 loop: CASSDTGGRFF. CDR3 nucleotides: TGTGCCAGCAGTGACACAGGGGGAAGGTTCTTC. V and J are TRBV2 and TRBJ2-1; 8 bases are shared with TRBD1. J lost 15 bases, V lost 3 bases, and 4 bases had no gene match. The CDR3 has 11 amino acids. From germline, CDR1 is SNHLY and CDR2 FYNNEI.